This T cell receptor beta chain was identified in a study of early T cells in non-severe SARS-CoV-2 infection. Study details: Unsorted whole-blood RNA was sequenced in bulk, leaving chains unpaired.

MiXCR was run by TCRdb on the 5' RACE reads, yielding one entry per CDR3 protein. Here the sample spans roughly 40,000 distinct CDR3 sequences, 5.5% to 7% being singletons. Many counts were recorded for this clonotype. What was sequenced was whole blood. This clonotype was obtained from an adult who was a healthcare worker with PCR-confirmed SARS-CoV-2 infection or an uninfected control (not recorded which).

In DNA, the CDR3 is TGTGCCAGCAGCTCTAGCCGGGACGGCCACCAAGAGACCCAGTACTTC. It specifies CASSSSRDGHQETQYF. The chain combines TRBV11-3 with TRBJ2-5; either TRBD1 or TRBD2 may supply D (5 bases each). There are 16 residues in the CDR3. V lost 4 bases and J 0 bases, leaving 15 bases between the germline ends. Germline CDR1 and CDR2: SGHNT and YENEEA.